The entry below describes one T cell receptor beta chain. A Seattle source enrolled patients during active infection and followed them longitudinally. The sample belongs to a study of blood T cell repertoires in COVID-19. CDR3 size: 13 residues. Germline CDR1 and CDR2: KGHSH and LQKENI. The V and J ends lost 4 bases and 7 bases respectively, with 10 bases between them. Assay used: immunoSEQ multiplex PCR; TCRdb lists only in-frame clones, some missing. Among some 200,000 clones, 84% were seen once, and the ten largest hold more than 14%. The chain links TRBV18 to TRBJ2-2, with D perhaps TRBD2 (5 bases). The source is a woman aged 65 to 85 with COVID-19, enrolled during active disease. Sequencing was carried out using peripheral blood. As DNA, the CDR3 is TGTGCCAGCTCACTTGGCCGGGACGGGGAGCTGTTTTTT. As protein: CASSLGRDGELFF.